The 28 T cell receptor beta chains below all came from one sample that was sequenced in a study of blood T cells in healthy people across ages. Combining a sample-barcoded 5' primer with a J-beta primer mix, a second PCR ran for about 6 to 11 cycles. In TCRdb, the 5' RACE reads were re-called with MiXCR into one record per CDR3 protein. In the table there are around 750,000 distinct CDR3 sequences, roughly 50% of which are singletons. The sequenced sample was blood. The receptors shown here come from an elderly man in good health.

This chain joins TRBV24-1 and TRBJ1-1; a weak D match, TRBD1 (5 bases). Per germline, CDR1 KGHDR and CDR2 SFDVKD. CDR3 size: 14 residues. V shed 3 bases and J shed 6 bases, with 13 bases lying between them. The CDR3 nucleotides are TGTGCCACCAGTGATGGGGGACGACAAGCTGAAGCTTTCTTT. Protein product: CATSDGGRQAEAFF.

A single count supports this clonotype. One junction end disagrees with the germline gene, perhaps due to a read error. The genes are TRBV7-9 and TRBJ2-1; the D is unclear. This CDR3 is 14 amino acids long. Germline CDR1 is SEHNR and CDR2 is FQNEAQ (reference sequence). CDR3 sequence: CASSPDAPYSEQFF. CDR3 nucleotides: TGTGCCAGCAGCCCCGACGCCCCCTACAGTGAGCAGTTCTTC.

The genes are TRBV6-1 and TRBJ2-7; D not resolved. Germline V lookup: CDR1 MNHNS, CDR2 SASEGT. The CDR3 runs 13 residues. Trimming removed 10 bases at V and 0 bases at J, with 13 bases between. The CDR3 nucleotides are TGTGCCACCACGCCCCAAAGCTCCTACGAGCAGTACTTC. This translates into CATTPQSSYEQYF.

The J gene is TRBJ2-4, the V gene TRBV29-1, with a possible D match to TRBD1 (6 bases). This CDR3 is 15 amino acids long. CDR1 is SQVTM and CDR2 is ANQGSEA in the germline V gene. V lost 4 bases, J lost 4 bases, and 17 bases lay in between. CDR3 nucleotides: TGCAGCGTTGCCCTCTTCAGGGGAAAAAAAAACATTCAGTACTTC. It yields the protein CSVALFRGKKNIQYF.

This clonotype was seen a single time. This CDR3 is CASSPGGRGGSEQFF. The CDR3, as DNA: TGTGCCAGCAGCCCAGGCGGCAGGGGTGGTAGTGAGCAGTTCTTC. The chain uses TRBV9 and TRBJ2-1; D is possibly TRBD1 (6 bases). This CDR3 comprises 15 residues. Per germline, CDR1 SGDLS and CDR2 YYNGEE. V was cut by 4 bases and J by 9 bases, with 20 bases left in between.

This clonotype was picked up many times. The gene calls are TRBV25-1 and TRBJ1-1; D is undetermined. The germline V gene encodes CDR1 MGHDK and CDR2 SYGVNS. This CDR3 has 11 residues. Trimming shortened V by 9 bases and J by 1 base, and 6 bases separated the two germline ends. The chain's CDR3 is CASWGNTEAFF. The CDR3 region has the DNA TGTGCCAGTTGGGGGAACACTGAAGCTTTCTTT.

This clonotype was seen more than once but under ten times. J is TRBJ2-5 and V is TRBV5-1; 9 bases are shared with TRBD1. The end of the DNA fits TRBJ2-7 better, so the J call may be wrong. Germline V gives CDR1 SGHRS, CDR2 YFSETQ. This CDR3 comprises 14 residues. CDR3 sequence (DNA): TGCGCCAGCAGCTTGGCCGGGACAGGGAACGAGCAGTACTTC. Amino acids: CASSLAGTGNEQYF.

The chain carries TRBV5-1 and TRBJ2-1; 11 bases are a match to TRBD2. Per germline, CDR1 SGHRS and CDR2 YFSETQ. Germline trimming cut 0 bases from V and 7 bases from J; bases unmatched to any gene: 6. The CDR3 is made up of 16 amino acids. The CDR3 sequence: CASSLELAGAGNEQFF. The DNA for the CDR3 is TGCGCCAGCAGCTTGGAACTAGCGGGAGCCGGGAATGAGCAGTTCTTC.

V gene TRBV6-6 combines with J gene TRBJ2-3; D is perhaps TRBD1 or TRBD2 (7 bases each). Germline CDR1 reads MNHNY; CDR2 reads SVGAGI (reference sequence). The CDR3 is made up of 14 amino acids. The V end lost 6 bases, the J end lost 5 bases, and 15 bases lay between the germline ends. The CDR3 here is CASRDRSGIDTQYF. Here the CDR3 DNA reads TGTGCCAGCAGGGACAGGAGCGGGATAGATACGCAGTATTTT.

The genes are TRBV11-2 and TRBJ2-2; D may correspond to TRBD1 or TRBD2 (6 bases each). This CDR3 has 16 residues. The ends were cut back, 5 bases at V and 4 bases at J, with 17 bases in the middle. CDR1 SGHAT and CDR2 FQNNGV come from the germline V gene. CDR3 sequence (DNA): TGTGCCAGCAGCATGAGAGGGGGGCAGGGCACCGGGGAGCTGTTTTTT. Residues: CASSMRGGQGTGELFF.

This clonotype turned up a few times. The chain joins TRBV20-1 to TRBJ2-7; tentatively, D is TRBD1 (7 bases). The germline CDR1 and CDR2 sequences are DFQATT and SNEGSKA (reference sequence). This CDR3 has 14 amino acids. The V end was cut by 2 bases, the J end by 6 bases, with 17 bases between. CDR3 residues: CSARSPRGTGEQYF. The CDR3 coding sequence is TGCAGTGCTAGATCTCCCAGGGGGACTGGCGAGCAGTACTTC.

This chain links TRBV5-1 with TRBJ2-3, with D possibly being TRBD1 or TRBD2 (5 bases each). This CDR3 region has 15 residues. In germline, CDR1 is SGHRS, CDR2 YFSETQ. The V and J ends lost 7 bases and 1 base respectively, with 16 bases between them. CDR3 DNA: TGCGCCAGCCGGGATCAGACAGTGGGCACAGATACGCAGTATTTT. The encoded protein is CASRDQTVGTDTQYF.

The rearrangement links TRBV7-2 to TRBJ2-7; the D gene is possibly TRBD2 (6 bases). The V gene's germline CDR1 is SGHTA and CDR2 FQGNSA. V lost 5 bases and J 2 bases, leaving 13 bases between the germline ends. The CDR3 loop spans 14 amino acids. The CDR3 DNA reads TGTGCCAGCAGCCGCGGGACTCTTACCTACGAGCAGTACTTC. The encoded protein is CASSRGTLTYEQYF. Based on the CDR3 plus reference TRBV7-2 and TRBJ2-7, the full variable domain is GAGVSQSPSNKVTEKGKDVELRCDPISGHTALYWYRQSLGQGLEFLIYFQGNSAPDKSGLPSDRFSAERTGGSVSTLTIQRTQQEDSAVYLCASSRGTLTYEQYFGPGTRLTVT.

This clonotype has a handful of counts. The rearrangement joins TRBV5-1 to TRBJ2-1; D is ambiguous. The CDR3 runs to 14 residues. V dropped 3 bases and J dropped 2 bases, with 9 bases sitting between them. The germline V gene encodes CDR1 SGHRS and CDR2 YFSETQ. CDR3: CASSSDPTYNEQFF. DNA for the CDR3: TGCGCCAGCAGCTCGGACCCTACCTACAATGAGCAGTTCTTC.

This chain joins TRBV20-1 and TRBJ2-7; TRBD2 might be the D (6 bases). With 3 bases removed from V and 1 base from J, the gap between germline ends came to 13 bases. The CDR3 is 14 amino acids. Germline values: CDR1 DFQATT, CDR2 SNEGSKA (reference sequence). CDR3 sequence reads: CSARERVLSYEQYF. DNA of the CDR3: TGCAGTGCTAGGGAGCGGGTCTTGTCCTACGAGCAGTACTTC.

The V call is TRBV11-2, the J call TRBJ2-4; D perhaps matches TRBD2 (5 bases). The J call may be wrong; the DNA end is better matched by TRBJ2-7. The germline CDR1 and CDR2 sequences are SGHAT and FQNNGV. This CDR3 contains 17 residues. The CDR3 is CASSPRTARSPNYEQYF. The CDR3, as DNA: TGTGCCAGCAGCCCCCGGACTGCTCGAAGTCCAAACTACGAGCAGTACTTC.

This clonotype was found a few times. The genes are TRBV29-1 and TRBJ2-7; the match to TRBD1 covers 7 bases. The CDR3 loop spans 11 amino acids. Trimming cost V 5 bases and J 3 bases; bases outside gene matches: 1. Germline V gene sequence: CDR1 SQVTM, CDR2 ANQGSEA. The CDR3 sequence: CSVNRGYEQYF. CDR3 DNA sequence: TGCAGCGTTAACAGGGGCTACGAGCAGTACTTC.

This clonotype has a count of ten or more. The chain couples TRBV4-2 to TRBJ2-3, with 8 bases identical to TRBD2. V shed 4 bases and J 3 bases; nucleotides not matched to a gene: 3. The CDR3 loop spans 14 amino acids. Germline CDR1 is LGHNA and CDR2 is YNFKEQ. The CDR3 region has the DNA TGTGCCAGCAGCCGAAGCGGGAGAACAGATACGCAGTATTTT. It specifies CASSRSGRTDTQYF.

CDR3 bases: TGTGCCAGCAGCGTAGTGCCGGTGGCAGGGCTTAACGTCCTGACTTTC. Protein: CASSVVPVAGLNVLTF. The chain links TRBV9 to TRBJ2-6, with D possibly TRBD1 on 5 matching bases. V gave up 0 bases and J gave up 10 bases, with 17 bases separating them. CDR1 SGDLS and CDR2 YYNGEE come from the germline V gene. The CDR3 has 16 residues. Looking up the rest from reference TRBV9 and TRBJ2-6 gives the full variable domain: DSGVTQTPKHLITATGQRVTLRCSPRSGDLSVYWYQQSLDQGLQFLIQYYNGEERAKGNILERFSAQQFPDLHSELNLSSLELGDSALYFCASSVVPVAGLNVLTFGAGSRLTVL.

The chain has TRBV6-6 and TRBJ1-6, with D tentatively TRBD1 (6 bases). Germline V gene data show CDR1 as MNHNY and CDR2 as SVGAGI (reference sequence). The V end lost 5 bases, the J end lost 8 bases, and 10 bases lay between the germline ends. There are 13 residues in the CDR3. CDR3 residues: CASSTGRYSPLHF. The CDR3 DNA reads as TGTGCCAGCAGTACAGGGAGGTATTCACCCCTCCACTTT.

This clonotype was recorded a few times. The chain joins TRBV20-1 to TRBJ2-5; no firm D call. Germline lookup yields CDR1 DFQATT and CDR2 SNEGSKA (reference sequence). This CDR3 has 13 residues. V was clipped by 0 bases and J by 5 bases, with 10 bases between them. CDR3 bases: TGCAGTGCTAGAGATATTAATCGGGAGACCCAGTACTTC. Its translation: CSARDINRETQYF.

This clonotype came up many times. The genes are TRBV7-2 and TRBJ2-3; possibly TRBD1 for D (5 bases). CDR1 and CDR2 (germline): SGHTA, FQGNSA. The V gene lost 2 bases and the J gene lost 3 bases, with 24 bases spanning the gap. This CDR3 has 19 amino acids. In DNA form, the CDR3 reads TGTGCCAGCAGCTTAAAAGTGGGGCCCTTCGGGCGTGGGACAGATACGCAGTATTTT. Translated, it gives CASSLKVGPFGRGTDTQYF. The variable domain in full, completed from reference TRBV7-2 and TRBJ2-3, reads GAGVSQSPSNKVTEKGKDVELRCDPISGHTALYWYRQSLGQGLEFLIYFQGNSAPDKSGLPSDRFSAERTGGSVSTLTIQRTQQEDSAVYLCASSLKVGPFGRGTDTQYFGPGTRLTVL.

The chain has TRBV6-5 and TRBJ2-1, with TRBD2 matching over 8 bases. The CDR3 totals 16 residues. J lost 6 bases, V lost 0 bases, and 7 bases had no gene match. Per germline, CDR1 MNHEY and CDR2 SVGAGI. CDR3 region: CASSYSGNSGVNEQFF. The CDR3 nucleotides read TGTGCCAGCAGTTACTCGGGAAATAGCGGGGTCAATGAGCAGTTCTTC.

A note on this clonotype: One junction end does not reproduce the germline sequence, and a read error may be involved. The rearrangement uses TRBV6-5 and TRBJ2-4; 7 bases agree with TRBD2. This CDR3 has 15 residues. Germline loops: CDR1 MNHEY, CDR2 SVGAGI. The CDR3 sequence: CASSYPSGAKNIQYF. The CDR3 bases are TGTGCTAGCAGTTACCCTAGCGGAGCCAAAAACATTCAGTACTTC.

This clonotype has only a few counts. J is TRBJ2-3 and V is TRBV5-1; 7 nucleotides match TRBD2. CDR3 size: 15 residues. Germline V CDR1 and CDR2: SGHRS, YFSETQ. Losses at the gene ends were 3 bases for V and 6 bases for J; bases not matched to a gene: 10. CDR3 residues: CASSWGGTPSDTQYF. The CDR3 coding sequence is TGCGCCAGCAGCTGGGGGGGGACTCCTTCGGATACGCAGTATTTT.

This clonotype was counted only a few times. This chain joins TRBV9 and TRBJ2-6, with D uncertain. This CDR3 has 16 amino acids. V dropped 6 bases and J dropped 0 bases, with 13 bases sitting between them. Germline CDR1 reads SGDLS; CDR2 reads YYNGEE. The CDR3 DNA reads TGTGCCAGCACCCAAAGGATGGGCTCTGGGGCCAACGTCCTGACTTTC. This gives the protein CASTQRMGSGANVLTF.

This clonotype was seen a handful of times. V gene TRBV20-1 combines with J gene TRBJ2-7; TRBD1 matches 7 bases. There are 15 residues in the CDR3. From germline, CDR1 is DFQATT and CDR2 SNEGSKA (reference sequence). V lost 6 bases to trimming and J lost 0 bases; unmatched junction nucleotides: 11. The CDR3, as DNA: TGCAGTGCCCCCCGCCGGGGACAGCTCTCCTACGAGCAGTACTTC. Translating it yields CSAPRRGQLSYEQYF.

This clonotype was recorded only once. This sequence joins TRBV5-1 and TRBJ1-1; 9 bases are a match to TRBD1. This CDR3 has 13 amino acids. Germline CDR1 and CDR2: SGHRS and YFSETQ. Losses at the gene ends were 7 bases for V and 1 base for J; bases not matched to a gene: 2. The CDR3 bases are TGCGCCAGCGCGGGACAGGGGAACACTGAAGCTTTCTTT. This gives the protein CASAGQGNTEAFF.